The 27 T cell receptor beta chains below come from one sample, sequenced in a study of sequential checkpoint blockade in melanoma. Sequencing used immunoSEQ multiplex PCR; TCRdb keeps in-frame clones, though not all of them. The sample consists of around 18,000 clones, about 66% of them appearing once. Treatment of the sample: randomized to nivolumab then ipilimumab (arm A) or the reverse (arm B). Here the sequenced sample was CD8+ T cells sorted from blood (inferred from file names), taken from a patient given nivolumab and ipilimumab in sequence. These TCRs come from a human donor with melanoma.

V usage is TRBV7-2 and J usage is TRBJ2-2; 8 nucleotides line up with TRBD2. This CDR3 contains 19 residues. CDR1 is SGHTA, CDR2 FQGNSA, per germline. V gave up 2 bases and J gave up 5 bases; unmatched junction bases: 16. This CDR3 reads CASSLSSQLAGLRTGELFF. The CDR3 DNA follows: TGTGCCAGCAGCTTATCATCCCAGTTAGCGGGGCTGAGGACCGGGGAGCTGTTTTTT.

The rearrangement joins TRBV9 to TRBJ1-3, with 7 bases identical to TRBD1. Germline assignment: CDR1 SGDLS and CDR2 YYNGEE. V was clipped by 3 bases and J by 0 bases; unmatched bases: 3. The CDR3 length is 15 residues. DNA for the CDR3: TGTGCCAGCAGCGGTGGGACAGACTCTGGAAACACCATATATTTT. This translates into CASSGGTDSGNTIYF.

V and J are TRBV10-1 and TRBJ2-2; the match to TRBD2 covers 10 bases. Germline-derived CDR1 and CDR2 are WNHNN and SYGVQD (reference sequence). V lost 2 bases, J lost 3 bases, and 15 bases stayed unmatched. This CDR3 has 20 amino acids. CDR3 loop: CASSEPLQYRLAGDTGELFF. For the CDR3, the DNA is TGCGCCAGCAGTGAGCCCCTACAGTATAGGCTAGCGGGGGACACCGGGGAGCTGTTTTTT.

By frequency in the sample, this clone is medium-sized. The genes are TRBV9 and TRBJ1-2; 11 bases agree with TRBD1. The CDR3 extends over 15 amino acids. Germline V CDR1 and CDR2: SGDLS, YYNGEE. Trimming took 2 bases from V and 6 from J; bases not matched to a gene: 6. The CDR3: CASSVVDRGQNGYTF. Written as DNA, the CDR3 is TGTGCCAGCAGCGTCGTGGACAGGGGGCAAAATGGCTACACCTTC.

By share, this clone counts as medium-sized. V and J are TRBV29-1 and TRBJ2-2; 7 bases match TRBD1. Per germline, CDR1 SQVTM and CDR2 ANQGSEA. CDR3 length equals 14 residues. V lost 1 base, J lost 3 bases, and 2 bases stayed unmatched. DNA of the CDR3: TGCAGCGTTGAAGTTAGGGGGCACACCGGGGAGCTGTTTTTT. This codes for CSVEVRGHTGELFF.

The chain recombines TRBV5-4 with TRBJ2-7; 7 bases fit TRBD1. V was pared by 5 bases and J by 3 bases, with 8 bases of the junction left unmatched. CDR1 and CDR2 (germline): SGHNT, YYREEE (reference sequence). The CDR3 is 14 residues long. The CDR3 region is CASSTYRGGYEQYF. CDR3 in DNA: TGTGCCAGCAGTACATACAGGGGTGGCTACGAGCAGTACTTC.

This clone has just a few counts. The chain combines TRBV5-4 with TRBJ2-1; the match to TRBD1 covers 9 bases. V trimming: 7 bases; J trimming: 8 bases; junction bases outside the gene matches: 13. CDR1 and CDR2 (germline): SGHNT, YYREEE (reference sequence). The CDR3 totals 15 residues. The CDR3 sequence is CASGNRGRRIDEQFF. As DNA, the CDR3 is TGTGCCAGCGGTAACAGGGGGCGCAGGATCGATGAGCAGTTCTTC.

CDR3 sequence: CASSPQDNSGNTIYF. The CDR3 nucleotides read TGTGCCAGCTCACCTCAGGACAACTCTGGAAACACCATATATTTT. This chain joins TRBV18 and TRBJ1-3; maybe TRBD1 (5 bases). CDR3 length: 15 amino acids. The V end was cut by 3 bases, the J end by 0 bases, with 9 bases between. Germline lookup yields CDR1 KGHSH and CDR2 LQKENI.

The chain couples TRBV5-1 to TRBJ2-3, with TRBD2 identical over 9 bases. V shed 3 bases and J 2 bases; nucleotides not matched to a gene: 7. The CDR3 spans 16 residues. Germline V gene lookup returns CDR1 SGHRS and CDR2 YFSETQ. The CDR3 reads CASSSGTSSLTDTQYF. The CDR3, as DNA: TGCGCCAGCAGCTCGGGGACTAGCTCCCTCACAGATACGCAGTATTTT.

This clone has only one observation. The V and J genes are TRBV19 and TRBJ1-4, with TRBD1 identical over 7 bases. Germline CDR1 reads LNHDA; CDR2 reads SQIVND (reference sequence). There are 16 residues in the CDR3. V dropped 6 bases and J dropped 7; count of bases not matched to a gene: 14. The CDR3 region has the DNA TGTGCCAGTAGCCCTCGGGGAAGGGGGCGGAGTGAAAAACTGTTTTTT. Translated: CASSPRGRGRSEKLFF.

The table lists this clone with a few counts. This chain joins TRBV6-1 and TRBJ1-4; TRBD1 matches 7 bases. The J segment lost 0 bases and the V segment lost 7 bases, leaving 5 bases of the junction unmatched. The CDR3 extends over 15 amino acids. The V gene's germline CDR1 is MNHNS and CDR2 SASEGT. CDR3: CASTGQVATNEKLFF. The CDR3 nucleotides read TGTGCCAGCACCGGACAGGTTGCAACTAATGAAAAACTGTTTTTT.

The CDR3 DNA sequence: TGTGCCAGCAGCCCGTTAGACAGGGGTCCCTACAATGAGCAGTTCTTC. It specifies CASSPLDRGPYNEQFF. V is TRBV11-3 and J is TRBJ2-1; 8 bases line up with TRBD1. This CDR3 spans 16 amino acids. The ends lost 5 bases at V and 2 bases at J; junction bases unmatched: 8. Looked up from germline, CDR1 is SGHNT and CDR2 is YENEEA.

V usage is TRBV30 and J usage is TRBJ2-2; D ambiguous. Germline V CDR1 and CDR2: GTSNPN, SVGIG (reference sequence). The CDR3 contains 14 residues. The V gene lost 5 bases and the J gene lost 2 bases, with 12 bases spanning the gap. The CDR3 DNA reads TGTGCCTGGGGTACGCGGCTAAACACCGGGGAGCTGTTTTTT. Its translation is CAWGTRLNTGELFF.

Concerning this clone itself: At one end the junction does not follow the germline gene, possibly because of a read error. This sequence joins TRBV7-7 and TRBJ2-5; TRBD1 aligns across 9 bases. Germline V lookup: CDR1 SSHAT, CDR2 FNYEAQ (reference sequence). The CDR3 loop spans 15 amino acids. The CDR3 DNA follows: TGTGCTAGCAGCTTACGGACAGGGGTTCGAGAGACCCAGTACTTC. The encoded protein is CASSLRTGVRETQYF.

The chain links TRBV7-9 to TRBJ1-2; D might be TRBD1 (6 bases). V was pared by 0 bases and J by 1 base, with 9 bases between. CDR1 is SEHNR, CDR2 FQNEAQ, per germline (reference sequence). This CDR3 spans 15 amino acids. The CDR3 DNA reads TGTGCCAGCAGCTTAGCACAGGGAAGTAACTATGGCTACACCTTC. Its translation: CASSLAQGSNYGYTF.

The CDR3 region has the DNA TGTGCCAGCAGTCGAGGACAGGGGGGGGATATGACCCAGCATTTT. Translating it yields CASSRGQGGDMTQHF. The V and J genes are TRBV6-1 and TRBJ1-5; 10 nucleotides agree with TRBD1. V lost 5 bases, J lost 11 bases, and 12 bases stayed unmatched. The CDR3 is 15 residues long. Per the germline V gene, CDR1 is MNHNS and CDR2 is SASEGT.

The rearrangement links TRBV21-1 to TRBJ2-7; TRBD1, the D gene given by the table, was not confirmed from the DNA. TRBV21-1 is an annotated pseudogene. This CDR3 region has 20 residues. The CDR3 DNA is TGTGCCAGCAGCAAGGGGCCGGGACAGTACCCAGGGGAAAGGAGGCACGAGCAGTACTTC. Translated: CASSKGPGQYPGERRHEQYF.

The chain has TRBV9 and TRBJ2-6; the D gene is possibly TRBD1 (5 bases). The CDR3 runs 18 residues. CDR1 and CDR2 from the germline V gene are SGDLS and YYNGEE. V shed 0 bases and J shed 0 bases, with 13 bases lying between them. The CDR3 sequence: CASSVDDSRSSGANVLTF. The CDR3 DNA sequence: TGTGCCAGCAGCGTAGATGACAGCCGAAGCTCTGGGGCCAACGTCCTGACTTTC.

The chain's CDR3 is CASSESPGGDEKLFF. In nucleotides, the CDR3 is TGTGCCAGCAGTGAATCTCCGGGCGGGGATGAAAAACTGTTTTTT. The rearrangement links TRBV25-1 to TRBJ1-4; no reliable D call. CDR1 is MGHDK, CDR2 SYGVNS, per germline. CDR3 length: 15 residues. V was trimmed by 1 base and J by 6 bases, leaving 12 bases between them.

This clone was found a few times. This rearrangement joins TRBV5-4 to TRBJ2-1, with 7 bases matching TRBD1. The CDR3 is made up of 15 amino acids. V shed 0 bases, J shed 8 bases, and the junction held 8 bases outside the gene matches. CDR1 and CDR2 from the germline V gene are SGHNT and YYREEE (reference sequence). The CDR3 reads CASSLGQGLLDEQFF. The DNA of the CDR3 is TGTGCCAGCAGCTTGGGACAGGGTCTCCTGGATGAGCAGTTCTTC. Full variable domain (rest looked up from reference TRBV5-4 and TRBJ2-1): ETGVTQSPTHLIKTRGQQVTLRCSSQSGHNTVSWYQQALGQGPQFIFQYYREEENGRGNFPPRFSGLQFPNYSSELNVNALELDDSALYLCASSLGQGLLDEQFFGPGTRLTVL.

The rearrangement uses TRBV6-5 and TRBJ1-1; D uncertain. Germline CDR1 is MNHEY and CDR2 is SVGAGI. The CDR3 consists of 15 residues. Trimming took off 0 bases at V and 10 bases at J, with 18 bases between the two ends. This chain's CDR3 is CASSYSAGHPEGAFF. For the CDR3, the DNA is TGTGCCAGCAGTTACTCAGCAGGTCACCCGGAGGGAGCTTTCTTT.

This chain links TRBV14 with TRBJ2-3; 8 positions match TRBD2. Trimming at V came to 3 bases and at J to 0 bases, leaving 2 bases not matched to a gene. The CDR3 spans 15 residues. CDR1 SGHDN and CDR2 FVKESK come from the germline V gene. CDR3 DNA sequence: TGTGCCAGCAGCCACCGGACTAGCAGCACAGATACGCAGTATTTT. Translating it yields CASSHRTSSTDTQYF.

The rearrangement uses TRBV5-6 and TRBJ2-2, with TRBD1 as a possible D gene (6 bases). In germline, CDR1 is SGHDT, CDR2 YYEEEE. The CDR3 extends over 15 amino acids. The V gene lost 0 bases and the J gene lost 5 bases, with 11 bases spanning the gap. The CDR3 DNA sequence: TGTGCCAGCAGCTTGGGGGGGCTATGGACCGGGGAGCTGTTTTTT. Its protein product is CASSLGGLWTGELFF.

This rearrangement joins TRBV7-6 to TRBJ2-7; D might be TRBD2 (6 bases). Between the trimmed V and J ends, which lost 4 bases and 1 base, there was a span of 8 bases. The CDR3 is made up of 13 amino acids. Germline lookup yields CDR1 SGHVS and CDR2 FNYEAQ. The CDR3 bases are TGTGCCAGCAGCTGGCGGGATTCCTACGAGCAGTACTTC. Translated: CASSWRDSYEQYF.

The chain uses TRBV9 and TRBJ2-1, with TRBD1 as a possible D gene (6 bases). Trimming took off 3 bases at V and 6 bases at J, with 13 bases between the two ends. The CDR3 spans 14 residues. Per germline, CDR1 SGDLS and CDR2 YYNGEE. Here the CDR3 reads CASSGEDSGNEQFF. Written as DNA, the CDR3 is TGTGCCAGCAGCGGAGAGGACAGCGGCAATGAGCAGTTCTTC.

This clone has just a few counts. The chain carries TRBV6-1 and TRBJ1-5; 8 bases align to TRBD1. Germline values: CDR1 MNHNS, CDR2 SASEGT. Trimming at V came to 7 bases and at J to 0 bases, leaving 5 bases not matched to a gene. The CDR3 has 15 amino acids. The CDR3 bases are TGTGCCAGCAAGAGACAGGGGATTAGCAATCAGCCCCAGCATTTT. Protein product: CASKRQGISNQPQHF.

The chain is built from TRBV27 and TRBJ2-1; D is possibly TRBD1 (6 bases). The CDR3 runs to 13 residues. The germline V gene encodes CDR1 MNHEY and CDR2 SMNVEV (reference sequence). The V end lost 4 bases, the J end lost 5 bases, and 9 bases lay between the germline ends. CDR3 bases: TGTGCCAGCAGTTCAGGACAGCACAATGAGCAGTTCTTC. Protein sequence: CASSSGQHNEQFF.